The 17 T cell receptor beta chains presented below share a single source sample, sequenced in a study of PD-1 blockade in classical Hodgkin lymphoma. Regarding time point: cycle 4 day 1 (C4D1), after less than 7 weeks of nivolumab. Relapse after autologous stem cell transplantation occurred in every patient, and brentuximab vedotin exposure varied. The CD4+ T cells used were purified from thawed PBMCs through magnetic negative selection. Libraries were prepared by immunoSEQ multiplex PCR; TCRdb keeps only in-frame clonotypes and omits some of them. The table includes around 4,900 clones, 70% to 80% detected once. The input for sequencing was CD4+ T cells from blood, taken before the fourth cycle of nivolumab. The receptors shown here come from a human donor with classical Hodgkin lymphoma.

The chain employs TRBV20-1 and TRBJ1-2; 7 bases are a match to TRBD1. CDR3 length: 11 amino acids. Trimming took 4 bases from V and 5 from J; bases not matched to a gene: 1. CDR1 and CDR2 from the germline V gene are DFQATT and SNEGSKA (reference sequence). The CDR3 coding sequence is TGCAGTGCTACCAGGGGGTATGGCTACACCTTC. It codes for CSATRGYGYTF.

This clone was recorded a few times. This chain connects TRBV7-8 to TRBJ1-2, with D possibly matching TRBD1 (5 bases). Germline CDR1 SGHVS, CDR2 FQNEAQ. The CDR3 has 14 residues. Trimming shortened V by 3 bases and J by 6 bases, and 14 bases separated the two germline ends. For the CDR3, the DNA is TGTGCCAGCAGCTTGAACGGGGGGATAGATGGCTACACCTTC. Translation gives CASSLNGGIDGYTF. Together with reference TRBV7-8 and TRBJ1-2, the CDR3 gives the full variable domain: GAGVSQSPRYKVAKRGQDVALRCDPISGHVSLFWYQQALGQGPEFLTYFQNEAQLDKSGLPSDRFFAERPEGSVSTLKIQRTQQEDSAVYLCASSLNGGIDGYTFGSGTRLTVV.

This clone was observed a few times. The V call is TRBV2, the J call TRBJ1-2; 10 bases agree with TRBD1. Per the germline V gene, CDR1 is SNHLY and CDR2 is FYNNEI. The CDR3 spans 13 residues. The V gene end was trimmed by 4 bases and the J gene end by 6 bases; junction bases not matched to a gene: 2. The CDR3 DNA reads TGTGCCAGCAGTGCCGGGACAGGGGATGGCTACACCTTC. Its translation: CASSAGTGDGYTF.

The V call is TRBV2, the J call TRBJ2-2, with D tentatively TRBD1 (5 bases). CDR3 length equals 15 residues. Germline CDR1 is SNHLY and CDR2 is FYNNEI. Trimming removed 8 bases at V and 5 bases at J, with 18 bases between. CDR3 sequence (DNA): TGTGCCAGCGGGGCAGACAGTGTGTCGACCGGGGAGCTGTTTTTT. It specifies CASGADSVSTGELFF.

The V and J genes are TRBV13 and TRBJ2-1; 13 bases fit TRBD2. The CDR3 spans 17 residues. V gave up 2 bases and J gave up 2 bases; unmatched junction bases: 3. Germline loops: CDR1 PRHDT, CDR2 FYEKMQ (reference sequence). The CDR3 nucleotides are TGTGCCAGCAGCTTAACTAGCGGGGGGGCAGCCTACAATGAGCAGTTCTTC. As protein: CASSLTSGGAAYNEQFF.

The V and J genes are TRBV2 and TRBJ1-3; D call uncertain. V lost 8 bases and J lost 0, with 8 bases in between. The CDR3 sequence is 13 residues long. The germline V gene has CDR1 SNHLY and CDR2 FYNNEI. CDR3 DNA sequence: TGTGCCAGCCTGCGCGACTCTGGAAACACCATATATTTT. Amino acids: CASLRDSGNTIYF.

The V call is TRBV27, the J call TRBJ1-2; no reliable D call. V lost 4 bases to trimming and J lost 3 bases, with 6 bases between them. This CDR3 is 12 amino acids long. Germline values: CDR1 MNHEY, CDR2 SMNVEV (reference sequence). Here the CDR3 reads CASSSGYYGYTF. For the CDR3, the DNA is TGTGCCAGCAGTTCTGGATACTATGGCTACACCTTC.

A few counts support this clone. The chain joins TRBV7-3 to TRBJ2-3, with 8 positions matching TRBD1. V trimming: 2 bases; J trimming: 6 bases; junction bases outside the gene matches: 7. The germline V gene has CDR1 SGHTA and CDR2 FQGTGA. This CDR3 contains 15 residues. This CDR3 reads CASSLLAGGADTQYF. DNA for the CDR3: TGTGCCAGCAGCTTATTGGCAGGGGGCGCGGATACGCAGTATTTT.

The chain carries TRBV19 and TRBJ1-5; D is possibly TRBD1 (6 bases). V lost 2 bases, J lost 6 bases, and 23 bases lay in between. Germline V gene lookup returns CDR1 LNHDA and CDR2 SQIVND (reference sequence). The CDR3 contains 18 residues. Here the CDR3 reads CASSIPLYRVRERQPQHF. CDR3 coding DNA: TGTGCCAGTAGTATACCCCTCTACAGGGTCAGGGAACGTCAGCCCCAGCATTTT.

In DNA form, the CDR3 reads TGCGCCAGCAGCGATGACAGGGCAGGCGGAAACATTCAGTACTTC. Translation: CASSDDRAGGNIQYF. This rearrangement joins TRBV5-1 to TRBJ2-4; the match to TRBD1 covers 7 bases. Germline V gene data show CDR1 as SGHRS and CDR2 as YFSETQ. This CDR3 has 15 amino acids. V shed 4 bases and J 6 bases; nucleotides not matched to a gene: 10.

V is TRBV6-5 and J is TRBJ2-3; D remains unclear. V was pared by 2 bases and J by 5 bases, with 5 bases between. Germline assignment: CDR1 MNHEY and CDR2 SVGAGI. The CDR3 sequence is 12 residues long. The CDR3: CASSYPGDTQYF. The CDR3 DNA sequence: TGTGCCAGCAGTTACCCGGGAGATACGCAGTATTTT.

The rearrangement uses TRBV6-1 and TRBJ2-5, with 9 bases matching TRBD1. CDR3 size: 17 residues. V lost 4 bases and J lost 1; bases outside the gene matches: 10. Looked up from germline, CDR1 is MNHNS and CDR2 is SASEGT. For the CDR3, the DNA is TGTGCCAGCAGTGGGAGACAGGGGGGTTACTTCCAAGAGACCCAGTACTTC. Encoded protein: CASSGRQGGYFQETQYF.

This chain connects TRBV19 to TRBJ2-3; unclear D gene. Germline CDR1 is LNHDA and CDR2 is SQIVND (reference sequence). Deletions cut 9 bases from V and 0 bases from J, with 7 bases between. CDR3 length: 12 amino acids. The CDR3: CARGFSTDTQYF. The CDR3 DNA reads as TGTGCCAGGGGGTTCAGCACAGATACGCAGTATTTT.

The gene calls are TRBV6-5 and TRBJ1-2, with TRBD1 as a possible D gene (6 bases). This CDR3 region has 13 residues. V was cut by 5 bases and J by 4 bases, with 11 bases left in between. Germline CDR1 reads MNHEY; CDR2 reads SVGAGI. This CDR3 is CASSPRDIYGYTF. CDR3 in DNA: TGTGCCAGCAGTCCCCGGGACATCTATGGCTACACCTTC.

The chain carries TRBV7-2 and TRBJ2-3; 9 bases match TRBD2. From germline, CDR1 is SGHTA and CDR2 FQGNSA. The V gene end was trimmed by 3 bases and the J gene end by 6 bases; junction bases not matched to a gene: 7. This CDR3 is 15 amino acids long. CDR3 protein: CASSLGLARMDTQYF. CDR3 DNA sequence: TGTGCCAGCAGCTTGGGACTAGCCAGGATGGATACGCAGTATTTT.

V and J are TRBV27 and TRBJ1-2; 9 bases align to TRBD1. Germline lookup yields CDR1 MNHEY and CDR2 SMNVEV (reference sequence). This CDR3 spans 13 amino acids. With 6 bases clipped from V and 9 bases from J, the junction kept 8 bases outside the gene matches. The CDR3 reads CASRQTGQGSYTF. CDR3 DNA sequence: TGTGCCAGCAGGCAGACCGGACAGGGGAGCTACACCTTC.

The rearrangement links TRBV7-9 to TRBJ1-2, with D perhaps TRBD1 (6 bases). Germline lookup yields CDR1 SEHNR and CDR2 FQNEAQ (reference sequence). The CDR3 is made up of 15 amino acids. V lost 0 bases and J lost 4, with 12 bases in between. CDR3 region: CASSLAFAGAYGYTF. The CDR3 DNA reads as TGTGCCAGCAGCTTAGCGTTCGCAGGGGCCTATGGCTACACCTTC. The full variable domain, its missing parts supplied by reference TRBV7-9 and TRBJ1-2, is DTGVSQNPRHKITKRGQNVTFRCDPISEHNRLYWYRQTLGQGPEFLTYFQNEAQLEKSRLLSDRFSAERPKGSFSTLEIQRTEQGDSAMYLCASSLAFAGAYGYTFGSGTRLTVV.